Below, 18 T cell receptor beta chains from the same sample are listed, as sequenced in a study of cytomegalovirus exposure and HLA in healthy donors. 13 Jbeta primers and 60 Vbeta primers were used for the PCR. TCRdb's table, derived via immunoSEQ multiplex PCR, lists solely in-frame clones and lacks some. The data contain tens of thousands of clones, around two thirds of them seen just once; the ten biggest clones take up over 9.5%. The specimen sequenced was PBMCs. The source is a human donor in good health.

The chain uses TRBV19 and TRBJ2-7; 11 bases agree with TRBD2. Losses at the gene ends were 4 bases for V and 2 bases for J; bases not matched to a gene: 4. The CDR3 extends over 15 amino acids. Germline loops: CDR1 LNHDA, CDR2 SQIVND (reference sequence). This CDR3 is CASSTKLAGAYEQYF. Here the CDR3 DNA reads TGTGCCAGTAGTACTAAACTAGCGGGAGCCTACGAGCAGTACTTC.

V gene TRBV27 combines with J gene TRBJ2-3, with 10 positions matching TRBD2. The germline gives CDR1 MNHEY, CDR2 SMNVEV (reference sequence). This CDR3 spans 14 amino acids. V trimming: 6 bases; J trimming: 9 bases; junction bases outside the gene matches: 9. CDR3 in DNA: TGTGCCAGCAGCCTCCTAGCGGGAGAGATAACGCAGTATTTT. Translated, it gives CASSLLAGEITQYF.

The chain employs TRBV10-1 and TRBJ1-1, with D perhaps matching TRBD1 (5 bases). The CDR3 is 15 residues long. Trimming stripped 5 bases from V and 0 bases from J, with 13 bases between. Germline V gives CDR1 WNHNN, CDR2 SYGVQD (reference sequence). The CDR3 loop is CASSPATEMNTEAFF. CDR3 nucleotides: TGCGCCAGCAGTCCGGCGACAGAGATGAACACTGAAGCTTTCTTT.

The table lists this clone with a few counts. The chain combines TRBV28 with TRBJ2-7; TRBD2 agrees at 13 bases. The CDR3 is 15 residues long. Germline V gives CDR1 MDHEN, CDR2 SYDVKM. V lost 7 bases, J lost 2 bases, and 5 bases stayed unmatched. The CDR3 spells CASKLAGGVTYEQYF. The CDR3 coding sequence is TGTGCCAGCAAACTAGCGGGAGGGGTTACCTACGAGCAGTACTTC.

The genes are TRBV25-1 and TRBJ2-7, with a weak D call TRBD1 (5 bases). CDR3 size: 12 residues. Deletions cut 6 bases from V and 5 bases from J, with 11 bases between. Germline assignment: CDR1 MGHDK and CDR2 SYGVNS. The CDR3, as DNA: TGTGCCAGCAGCAGTAGCAGGGACGAGCAGTACTTC. Encoded protein: CASSSSRDEQYF.

This chain links TRBV27 with TRBJ2-7; 7 bases map to TRBD2. The J segment lost 3 bases and the V segment lost 2 bases, leaving 7 bases of the junction unmatched. This CDR3 contains 15 residues. Germline CDR1 is MNHEY and CDR2 is SMNVEV (reference sequence). DNA for the CDR3: TGTGCCAGCAGTTTAAGAGGGCGGGGGATCTACGAGCAGTACTTC. Its translation is CASSLRGRGIYEQYF.

The rearrangement uses TRBV5-8 and TRBJ1-2; TRBD1 agrees at 7 bases. The CDR3 is 15 amino acids. Germline CDR1 and CDR2: SGHTS and YDEGEE. V lost 2 bases and J lost 5; bases outside the gene matches: 9. The CDR3 coding sequence is TGTGCCAGCAGCTTCCGCGGGACAGTCTTTTATGGCTACACCTTC. This gives the protein CASSFRGTVFYGYTF.

This clone turned up a few times. The chain combines TRBV2 with TRBJ2-5; TRBD2 agrees at 14 bases. The junction had 8 bases not matched to a gene; V was cut back by 6 bases and J by 5 bases. The CDR3 has 16 residues. CDR1 and CDR2 (germline): SNHLY, FYNNEI. CDR3 sequence reads: CASRGLAGAERETQYF. The DNA for the CDR3 is TGTGCCAGCAGGGGACTAGCGGGAGCAGAGAGGGAGACCCAGTACTTC.

The CDR3 here is CASSSTGMNQPQHF. DNA of the CDR3: TGTGCCAGCAGTTCCACAGGGATGAATCAGCCCCAGCATTTT. The genes are TRBV27 and TRBJ1-5; TRBD1 is a possible D gene (6 bases). Germline V gene data show CDR1 as MNHEY and CDR2 as SMNVEV (reference sequence). The CDR3 is 14 amino acids. V was pared by 4 bases and J by 4 bases, with 11 bases between.

The chain uses TRBV30 and TRBJ2-5, with D perhaps matching TRBD1 (6 bases). Between the trimmed V and J ends, which lost 6 bases and 5 bases, there was a span of 22 bases. The CDR3 has 15 amino acids. CDR1 is GTSNPN, CDR2 SVGIG, per germline (reference sequence). CDR3 DNA: TGTGCCTGCAGAGGGGGACGAGGGTCTCGGGAGACCCAGTACTTC. Its translation is CACRGGRGSRETQYF.

The V and J genes are TRBV27 and TRBJ2-2, with 7 bases identical to TRBD1. This CDR3 is 14 amino acids long. After removal of 7 bases from V and 1 base from J, the junction contained 3 bases not matched to a gene. The germline V gene encodes CDR1 MNHEY and CDR2 SMNVEV (reference sequence). The DNA of the CDR3 is TGTGCCAGCACGCGGACAGGGAACACCGGGGAGCTGTTTTTT. Translated: CASTRTGNTGELFF.

This chain connects TRBV7-9 to TRBJ1-1; D unresolved. The germline gives CDR1 SEHNR, CDR2 FQNEAQ (reference sequence). With 7 bases removed from V and 0 bases from J, the gap between germline ends came to 9 bases. This CDR3 has 13 amino acids. CDR3 DNA: TGTGCCAGCATGCCAGATATGAACACTGAAGCTTTCTTT. This codes for CASMPDMNTEAFF. The variable domain in full, with the rest retrieved from reference TRBV7-9 and TRBJ1-1, is DTGVSQNPRHKITKRGQNVTFRCDPISEHNRLYWYRQTLGQGPEFLTYFQNEAQLEKSRLLSDRFSAERPKGSFSTLEIQRTEQGDSAMYLCASMPDMNTEAFFGQGTRLTVV.

V usage is TRBV5-4 and J usage is TRBJ2-5; TRBD2 matches at 12 bases. Trimming removed 4 bases from V and 5 bases from J; junction bases left unmatched: 6. This CDR3 is 15 amino acids long. Germline CDR1 reads SGHNT; CDR2 reads YYREEE (reference sequence). CDR3 nucleotide sequence: TGTGCCAGCAGCAATCGACTAGCGGGAGATGAGACCCAGTACTTC. It is translated as CASSNRLAGDETQYF.

The V gene is TRBV29-1, the J gene TRBJ2-3; the match to TRBD2 covers 8 bases. With V trimmed by 0 bases and J by 2 bases, 7 bases remained unmatched. The CDR3 is made up of 16 amino acids. Germline lookup yields CDR1 SQVTM and CDR2 ANQGSEA. The CDR3 sequence: CSVEDPLAENTDTQYF. DNA of the CDR3: TGCAGCGTTGAAGACCCACTAGCGGAGAACACAGATACGCAGTATTTT.

The chain joins TRBV25-1 to TRBJ2-2, with D perhaps matching TRBD1 (6 bases). Germline V lookup: CDR1 MGHDK, CDR2 SYGVNS. Trimming stripped 5 bases from V and 7 bases from J, with 14 bases between. CDR3 length: 14 residues. The CDR3 here is CASSSNRAGGELFF. DNA of the CDR3: TGTGCCAGCAGTTCTAACAGGGCTGGCGGGGAGCTGTTTTTT.

This rearrangement joins TRBV18 to TRBJ1-2; D is perhaps TRBD1 (6 bases). Germline V lookup: CDR1 KGHSH, CDR2 LQKENI. The CDR3 is made up of 14 amino acids. Trimming pared 4 bases from V and 6 bases from J, leaving 15 bases between. The CDR3 reads CASSRRTEGDGYTF. CDR3 nucleotides: TGTGCCAGCTCACGAAGGACAGAAGGGGATGGCTACACCTTC.

This clone was seen more than once but under ten times. J is TRBJ2-6 and V is TRBV7-9; TRBD2 aligns across 7 bases. V trimming: 5 bases; J trimming: 2 bases; junction bases outside the gene matches: 3. The CDR3 has 15 amino acids. The germline gives CDR1 SEHNR, CDR2 FQNEAQ (reference sequence). CDR3 DNA sequence: TGTGCCAGCAGCGGGGAGGGAACTGGGGCCAACGTCCTGACTTTC. Its translation is CASSGEGTGANVLTF. The full variable domain, its missing parts supplied by reference TRBV7-9 and TRBJ2-6, is DTGVSQNPRHKITKRGQNVTFRCDPISEHNRLYWYRQTLGQGPEFLTYFQNEAQLEKSRLLSDRFSAERPKGSFSTLEIQRTEQGDSAMYLCASSGEGTGANVLTFGAGSRLTVL.

This chain uses TRBV2 with TRBJ2-7; 7 bases fit TRBD1. This CDR3 contains 13 residues. Germline CDR1 is SNHLY and CDR2 is FYNNEI. With 7 bases clipped from V and 3 bases from J, the junction kept 6 bases outside the gene matches. CDR3 DNA sequence: TGTGCCAGCACTCAGGACAGGTTCTACGAGCAGTACTTC. The encoded protein is CASTQDRFYEQYF.